A selection of T cell receptor beta chains follows, all from one sample in a study of T-cell reconstitution after alpha-beta-depleted transplantation in children. MiXCR was run by TCRdb on the PCR reads, yielding one entry per CDR3 protein. Among hundreds of thousands of distinct CDR3 sequences listed, approximately 10% were seen once. The sequenced sample was PBMCs, obtained before TCRalphabeta/CD19-depleted stem cell transplant. These receptors were taken from a child less than two years old with acute myeloid leukemia, due to receive a stem cell transplant. CDR3s include the opening cysteine and the closing phenylalanine or tryptophan. The D gene is left open where the match is weak. Only part of the rows carry a size: once, few, many, or a class if the clone is expanded.

V	D	J	size	DNA	CDR3
TRBV7-2	.	TRBJ1-3	few	TGTGCCAGCAGCTTGGAGGGCTACTCTGGAAACACCATATATTTT	CASSLEGYSGNTIYF
TRBV20-1	.	TRBJ2-1	many	TGCAGTGCCATAGACGGACAGACGGGCTACAATGAGCAGTTCTTC	CSAIDGQTGYNEQFF
TRBV18	TRBD2	TRBJ2-1	.	TGTGCCAGCTCACCATTCGGACTAGCGGGTGACAATGAGCAGTTCTTC	CASSPFGLAGDNEQFF
TRBV5-1	.	TRBJ2-5	many	TGCGCCAGCAGCTTGGCTAGCGCCCGGGAGACCCAGTACTTC	CASSLASARETQYF
TRBV18	.	TRBJ2-1	many	TGTGCCAGCTCCCGAGGGCGCCCTTACAATGAGCAGTTCTTC	CASSRGRPYNEQFF
TRBV25-1	.	TRBJ2-3	many	TGTGCCAGCAGTGAAATAGAGTTTCCCACAGATACGCAGTATTTT	CASSEIEFPTDTQYF
TRBV7-3	.	TRBJ2-7	many	TGTGCCAGCAGCTTAGACAAAACCTACGAGCAGTACTTC	CASSLDKTYEQYF
TRBV3-1	.	TRBJ1-5	many	TGTGCCAGCAGCCAAGTAGGTCAGCCCCAGCATTTT	CASSQVGQPQHF
TRBV20-1	.	TRBJ1-1	many	TGCAGTGCTAGAGTTTTCGCCAGCCTAGATCGTGAAGCTTTCTTT	CSARVFASLDREAFF
TRBV12-3/TRBV12-4	.	TRBJ1-5	many	TGTGCCAGCAGTTTAGGGTTTGTATACAATCAGCCCCAGCATTTT	CASSLGFVYNQPQHF
TRBV27	.	TRBJ2-7	few	TGTGCCAGCGCCCCCTACAGGGTCCGCTCCTACGAGCAGTACTTC	CASAPYRVRSYEQYF
TRBV11-2	.	TRBJ1-1	many	TGTGCCAGCAGCTTGGTCGTTGATGAAGCTTTCTTT	CASSLVVDEAFF
TRBV7-8	.	TRBJ2-1	many	TGTGCCAGCAGCTACCGCCGGGACTCCGAGCAGTTCTTC	CASSYRRDSEQFF
TRBV5-5	TRBD1	TRBJ2-5	.	TGTGCCAGCAGCTTCGGGACAGGTCAAGAGACCCAGTACTTC	CASSFGTGQETQYF
TRBV5-1	.	TRBJ2-3	many	TGCGCCAGCAGCTTGGGTCCAGCGGCGTCCACAGATACGCAGTATTTT	CASSLGPAASTDTQYF
TRBV6-1	.	TRBJ1-3	many	TGTGCCAGCAGGGGATTCTCTGGAAACACCATATATTTT	CASRGFSGNTIYF
TRBV20-1	TRBD1	TRBJ1-1	.	TGCAGTGCTAGGAGGGGGACAGGGGGCGAGGAAGCTTTCTTT	CSARRGTGGEEAFF